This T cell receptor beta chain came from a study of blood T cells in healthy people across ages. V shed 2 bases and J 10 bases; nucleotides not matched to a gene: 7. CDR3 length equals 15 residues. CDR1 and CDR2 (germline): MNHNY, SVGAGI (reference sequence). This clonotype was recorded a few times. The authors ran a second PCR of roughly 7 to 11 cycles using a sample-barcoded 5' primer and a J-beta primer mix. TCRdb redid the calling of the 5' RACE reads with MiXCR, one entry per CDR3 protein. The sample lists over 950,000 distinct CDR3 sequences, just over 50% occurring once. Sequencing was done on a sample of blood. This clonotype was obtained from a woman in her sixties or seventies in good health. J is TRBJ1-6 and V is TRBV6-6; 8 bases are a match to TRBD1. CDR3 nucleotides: TGTGCCAGCAGTTACGCGGACAGGGCCGTCTCACCCCTCCACTTT. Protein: CASSYADRAVSPLHF.